The sample holds one count of the clone carrying this T cell receptor (beta chain). As yet, its antigen is unknown. This sample stems from a study of post-analysis software for immune sequencing data. Study results and caveats: Patients used about 5 TRBV segments, including TRBV5-6, TRBV5-1 and TRBV20-1, more often than controls.

Trimming at V came to 6 bases and at J to 6 bases, leaving 19 bases not matched to a gene. This CDR3 spans 18 amino acids. Germline V gene sequence: CDR1 DFQATT, CDR2 SNEGSKA (reference sequence). Researchers reported that TCR beta cDNA libraries carried unique molecular identifiers. TCRdb analysed the PCR reads with MiXCR anew, one entry per CDR3 protein. The sample has about 820,000 distinct CDR3 sequences, under 70% seen once. Sequenced: blood. The sequence was collected from a girl between 5 and 17 years old with multiple sclerosis. V and J are TRBV20-1 and TRBJ1-5; 11 nucleotides align to TRBD1. CDR3: CSAQLDRGLRALGQPQHF. As DNA, the CDR3 is TGCAGTGCCCAACTGGACAGGGGGCTTAGGGCGCTGGGTCAGCCCCAGCATTTT.